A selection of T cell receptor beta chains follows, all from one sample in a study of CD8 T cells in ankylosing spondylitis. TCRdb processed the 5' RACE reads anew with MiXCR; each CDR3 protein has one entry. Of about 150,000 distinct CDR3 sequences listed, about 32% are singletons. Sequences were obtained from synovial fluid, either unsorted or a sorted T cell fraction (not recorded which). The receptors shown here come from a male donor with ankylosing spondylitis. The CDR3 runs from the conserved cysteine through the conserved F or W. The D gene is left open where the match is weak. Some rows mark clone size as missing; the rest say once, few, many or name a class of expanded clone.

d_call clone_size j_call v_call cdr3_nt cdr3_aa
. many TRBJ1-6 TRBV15 TGTGCCACCAGCAGAGCGGCCAGGGGACCCTCACCCCTCCACTTT CATSRAARGPSPLHF
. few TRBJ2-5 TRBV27 TGTGCCAGCAGTTTACGGGCGCATGAGACCCAGTACTTC CASSLRAHETQYF
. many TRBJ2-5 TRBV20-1 TGCAGTGCCGAGTCCGCGGGAGAGACCCAGTACTTC CSAESAGETQYF
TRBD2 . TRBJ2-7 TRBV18 TGTGCCAGCTCACCACCCACTAGCGTTTACGAGCAGTACTTC CASSPPTSVYEQYF
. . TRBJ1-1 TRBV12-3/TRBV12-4 TGTGCCAGCAGTTTCGTACTCTGGAACACTGAAGCTTTCTTT CASSFVLWNTEAFF
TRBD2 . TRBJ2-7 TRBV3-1 TGTGCCAGCAGCCAGACCCTAGCGGGGGGGCATGGCGAGCAGTACTTC CASSQTLAGGHGEQYF
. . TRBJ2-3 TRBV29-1 TGCAGCGTTGTGGAGCGGGACAGAAGCACAGATACGCAGTATTTT CSVVERDRSTDTQYF
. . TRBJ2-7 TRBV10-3 TGTGCCATCAGTGAGTCGAGGGACGGGGACGAGCAGTACTTC CAISESRDGDEQYF
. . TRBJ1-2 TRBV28 TGTGCCAGCAGTTGGTTGGCAGGCTATGGCTACACCTTC CASSWLAGYGYTF
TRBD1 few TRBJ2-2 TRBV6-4 TGTGCCAGCAGTGAGGGACAGGGCACCGGGGAGCTGTTTTTT CASSEGQGTGELFF
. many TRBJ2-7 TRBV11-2 TGTGCCAGCAGCTTAAGAGGGGGTGGTATATACGAGCAGTACTTC CASSLRGGGIYEQYF
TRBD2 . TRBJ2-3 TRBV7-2 TGTGCCAGCAGCTTAGCCCTACTAGCGGGAGGGCCGGATACGCAGTATTTT CASSLALLAGGPDTQYF
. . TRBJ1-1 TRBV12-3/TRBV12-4 TGTGCCAGCAGTTTATTTGGGGGCTGGGGGAACACTGAAGCTTTCTTT CASSLFGGWGNTEAFF
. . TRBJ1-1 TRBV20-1 TGCAGTGCTAGACCTCCCTTGCGTGATACTGAAGCTTTCTTT CSARPPLRDTEAFF
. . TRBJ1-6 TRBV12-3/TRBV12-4 TGTGCCAGCAGTTTCGGTGATTCACCCCTCCACTTT CASSFGDSPLHF
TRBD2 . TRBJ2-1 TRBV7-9 TGTGCCAGCAGCTTGGGGACTACCGGGTACAATGAGCAGTTCTTC CASSLGTTGYNEQFF
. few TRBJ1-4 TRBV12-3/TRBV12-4 TGTGCCAGCAGTTTAGGGGGGGATAATGAAAAACTGTTTTTT CASSLGGDNEKLFF
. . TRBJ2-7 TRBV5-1 TGCGCCAGCAGCTTGGTGGTGGGGGCCTCCTACGAGCAGTACTTC CASSLVVGASYEQYF
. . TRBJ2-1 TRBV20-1 TGCAGTGCTAGGGGACCCCGGAGGGGCGATGAGCAGTTCTTC CSARGPRRGDEQFF
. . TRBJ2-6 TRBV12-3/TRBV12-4 TGTGCCAGCAGTTTAGTCCGGAACTCTGGGGCCAACGTCCTGACTTTC CASSLVRNSGANVLTF
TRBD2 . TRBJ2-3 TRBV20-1 TGCAGTACCCTCCCCGCGGGGGGGCGAGTAAGGACAGATACGCAGTATTTT CSTLPAGGRVRTDTQYF
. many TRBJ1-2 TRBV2 TGTGCCAGCAGCGAAGCACAACTCTATGGCTACACCTTC CASSEAQLYGYTF
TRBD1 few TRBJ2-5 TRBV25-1 TGTGCCAGCAGTGACAGACAGGGATCGAGGGAGACCCAGTACTTC CASSDRQGSRETQYF
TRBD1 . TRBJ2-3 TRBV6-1 TGTGCCAGCAGGCCCGGGACAGGGGGCGCAGATACGCAGTATTTT CASRPGTGGADTQYF
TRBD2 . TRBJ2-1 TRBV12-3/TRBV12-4 TGTGCCAGCAGGCCACTAGCGGGAGGTTCGGCTGAGCAGTTCTTC CASRPLAGGSAEQFF
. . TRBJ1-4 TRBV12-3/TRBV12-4 TGTGCCAGCAGTTTAGCAGGGACCGGTAATGAAAAACTGTTTTTT CASSLAGTGNEKLFF
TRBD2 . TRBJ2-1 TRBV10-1 TGCGCCAGCAGTGAGATAGCGGGGGGCTCCTACAATGAGCAGTTCTTC CASSEIAGGSYNEQFF
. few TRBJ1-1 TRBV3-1 TGTGCCAGCAGCCAGCGAAGGGGGGGGGACACTGAAGCTTTCTTT CASSQRRGGDTEAFF
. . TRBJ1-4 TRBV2 TGTGCCAGCAGTGGGGGCCGATCCTCCGCAACTAATGAAAAACTGTTTTTT CASSGGRSSATNEKLFF
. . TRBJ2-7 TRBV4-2 TGTGCCAGCAGCCAAACGGGGGCCGCCTCCTACGAGCAGTACTTC CASSQTGAASYEQYF
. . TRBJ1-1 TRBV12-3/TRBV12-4 TGTGCCAGCAGGAATCCAGGTATTGAAGCTTTCTTT CASRNPGIEAFF
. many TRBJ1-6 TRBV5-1 TGCGCCAGCAGCTACCTGGGGAGGGATTCACCCCTCCACTTT CASSYLGRDSPLHF
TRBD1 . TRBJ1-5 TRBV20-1 TGCAGTGCTTCCTACGAACAGGGGGGCAATCAGCCCCAGCATTTT CSASYEQGGNQPQHF
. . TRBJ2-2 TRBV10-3 TGTGCCATCAGTAGGTCCCAGGGGACCGGGGAGCTGTTTTTT CAISRSQGTGELFF
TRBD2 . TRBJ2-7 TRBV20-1 TGCAGTGCTAGAGATCCGGGACTAGCTTTCGAGCAGTACTTC CSARDPGLAFEQYF
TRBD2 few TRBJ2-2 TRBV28 TGTGCCAGCAGCCCAGCGGGACCCAAGACACAGTGGGAGCTGTTTTTT CASSPAGPKTQWELFF
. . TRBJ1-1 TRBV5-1 TGCGCCAGCAGCTTGGGCAGGGGCGACACTGAAGCTTTCTTT CASSLGRGDTEAFF
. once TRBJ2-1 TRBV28 TGTGCCAGCAGGGGGGAGAGCTCCTACAATGAGCAGTTCTTC CASRGESSYNEQFF
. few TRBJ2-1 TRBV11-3 TGTGCCAGCAGCTTCGACCCCGGGACAAGCTCCTACAATGAGCAGTTCTTC CASSFDPGTSSYNEQFF
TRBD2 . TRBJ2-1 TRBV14 TGTGCCAGCAGCCAAGACTGGGGACTAGCGTACAATGAGCAGTTCTTC CASSQDWGLAYNEQFF
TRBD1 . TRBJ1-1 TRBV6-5 TGTGCCAGCAGTTACTCGAATGCCGGGACAGGGAACACTGAAGCTTTCTTT CASSYSNAGTGNTEAFF
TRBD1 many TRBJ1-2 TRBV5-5 TGTGCCAGCAGCTCCAGGGGGCATGGCTACACCTTC CASSSRGHGYTF
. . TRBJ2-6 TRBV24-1 TGTGCCACCAGGGGGTCTGGGGCCAACGTCCTGACTTTC CATRGSGANVLTF
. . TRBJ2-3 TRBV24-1 TGTGCCACCAGGGGATTAACTAGAGAGGACACAGATACGCAGTATTTT CATRGLTREDTDTQYF
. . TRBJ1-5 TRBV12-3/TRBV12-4 TGTGCCAGCAGTTTGGTCGGTGGGGCCAATCAGCCCCAGCATTTT CASSLVGGANQPQHF
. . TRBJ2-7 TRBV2 TGTGCCAGCAGTGAAGGTAAAGGGAGGCGGGTTGAGCAGTACTTC CASSEGKGRRVEQYF
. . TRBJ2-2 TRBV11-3 TGTGCCAGCAGCGAACCTAGGGGTGGCGGGGAGCTGTTTTTT CASSEPRGGGELFF
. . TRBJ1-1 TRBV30 TGTGCCTGGAGTTACACTGAAGCTTTCTTT CAWSYTEAFF
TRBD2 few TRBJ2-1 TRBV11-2 TGTGCCAGCAGCCCCCCCAGCGGGAGTATTTTAAATGAGCAGTTCTTC CASSPPSGSILNEQFF
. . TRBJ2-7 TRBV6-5 TGTGCCAGCAGTTACGACACCTTCTCCTACGAGCAGTACTTC CASSYDTFSYEQYF
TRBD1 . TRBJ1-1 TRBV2 TGTGCCAGCAGTGAGCAGGGGGCGGGAACTGAAGCTTTCTTT CASSEQGAGTEAFF